Following are 18 T cell receptor beta chains from one sample sequenced in a study of T cell responses to AZD1222 COVID-19 vaccine. Some clones are missing from TCRdb's copy, which holds only in-frame ones; the method was immunoSEQ multiplex PCR. This repertoire shows about 140,000 clones, around 89% found once; its top ten account for about 3.4%. Sample: peripheral blood, taken 28 days after the second AZD1222 dose. The receptors here all came from an adult who received the AZD1222 COVID-19 vaccine.

V gene TRBV7-2 combines with J gene TRBJ2-7, with D uncertain. The CDR3 has 15 amino acids. CDR1 and CDR2 (germline): SGHTA, FQGNSA. Trimming removed 6 bases at V and 2 bases at J, with 17 bases between. The CDR3 DNA follows: TGTGCCAGCAGTTTTTCACCGACCGAAACCTACGAGCAGTACTTC. Protein product: CASSFSPTETYEQYF.

This sequence joins TRBV7-2 and TRBJ2-1; D may be TRBD2 (6 bases). This CDR3 region has 15 residues. The V and J ends lost 5 bases and 3 bases respectively, with 14 bases between them. The germline V gene encodes CDR1 SGHTA and CDR2 FQGNSA. The CDR3 sequence is CASSQSSGNYNEQFF. The CDR3, as DNA: TGTGCCAGCAGCCAAAGTAGCGGAAACTACAATGAGCAGTTCTTC.

V gene TRBV30 combines with J gene TRBJ1-1; unclear D gene. The V end lost 3 bases, the J end lost 4 bases, and 15 bases lay between the germline ends. This CDR3 is 14 amino acids long. Germline CDR1 reads GTSNPN; CDR2 reads SVGIG (reference sequence). For the CDR3, the DNA is TGTGCCTGGAGGGAGGACGGCTGGGGCACTGAAGCTTTCTTT. This gives the protein CAWREDGWGTEAFF.

The V call is TRBV7-9, the J call TRBJ1-3; no clear D. CDR3 length: 15 residues. The V end lost 1 base, the J end lost 0 bases, and 7 bases lay between the germline ends. From germline, CDR1 is SEHNR and CDR2 FQNEAQ (reference sequence). The CDR3 protein is CASSLGDGSGNTIYF. DNA of the CDR3: TGTGCCAGCAGCTTAGGGGATGGCTCTGGAAACACCATATATTTT.

The V and J genes are TRBV7-9 and TRBJ2-5, with TRBD1 matching 7 bases. Unmatched junction bases numbered 4, after V lost 5 bases and J lost 1 base. CDR3 length: 14 residues. The germline V gene has CDR1 SEHNR and CDR2 FQNEAQ (reference sequence). In nucleotides, the CDR3 is TGTGCCAGCAGCCCGGGGACAGTCCAAGAGACCCAGTACTTC. Translation gives CASSPGTVQETQYF.

The V gene is TRBV5-1, the J gene TRBJ1-6, with 12 nucleotides matching TRBD1. CDR1 and CDR2 (germline): SGHRS, YFSETQ. This CDR3 spans 15 amino acids. V lost 2 bases and J lost 8; bases outside the gene matches: 2. This chain's CDR3 is CASSLGTGGDSPLHF. Written as DNA, the CDR3 is TGCGCCAGCAGCTTAGGGACAGGGGGCGATTCACCCCTCCACTTT.

The CDR3 reads CASSLGTASREQYF. CDR3 nucleotides: TGTGCCAGCAGCCTCGGGACGGCCTCTCGCGAGCAGTACTTC. The chain links TRBV9 to TRBJ2-7; D may correspond to TRBD1 or TRBD2 (5 bases each). Germline loops: CDR1 SGDLS, CDR2 YYNGEE. The V end was cut by 4 bases, the J end by 6 bases, with 17 bases between. This CDR3 comprises 14 residues.

This clone was seen a handful of times. The V and J genes are TRBV5-1 and TRBJ2-5; D not resolved. Germline CDR1 and CDR2: SGHRS and YFSETQ. This CDR3 spans 14 amino acids. Trimming took 0 bases from V and 5 from J, leaving 11 bases between them. The CDR3 sequence: CASSLAISLETQYF. CDR3 nucleotides: TGCGCCAGCAGCTTGGCCATTAGCTTGGAGACCCAGTACTTC.

This clone appeared a single time. The V gene is TRBV4-2, the J gene TRBJ2-2; D gene ambiguous. CDR1 is LGHNA and CDR2 is YNFKEQ in the germline V gene. The CDR3 has 17 residues. V was trimmed by 1 base and J by 1 base, leaving 13 bases between them. CDR3 protein: CASSQGAGQRNTGELFF. CDR3 nucleotide sequence: TGTGCCAGCAGCCAAGGGGCTGGGCAAAGGAACACCGGGGAGCTGTTTTTT.

The rearrangement uses TRBV5-1 and TRBJ1-1; possible D gene TRBD1, 5 bases. Germline values: CDR1 SGHRS, CDR2 YFSETQ. The length of the CDR3 is 14 residues. V lost 4 bases and J lost 4, with 14 bases in between. The DNA for the CDR3 is TGCGCCAGCAGCCAAGGGGTGGGAGGCACTGAAGCTTTCTTT. This sequence encodes CASSQGVGGTEAFF.

The chain combines TRBV4-2 with TRBJ2-2, with TRBD2 matching over 13 bases. Germline V gene sequence: CDR1 LGHNA, CDR2 YNFKEQ. The CDR3 extends over 18 amino acids. The V segment lost 4 bases and the J segment 1 base; nucleotides outside the gene matches: 6. The CDR3 bases are TGTGCCAGCAGCCTACAGGGACTAGCGGGACAGAACACCGGGGAGCTGTTTTTT. Translated: CASSLQGLAGQNTGELFF.

V is TRBV21-1 and J is TRBJ2-1; the listed D gene, TRBD2, was not tested against the DNA. TRBV21-1 is classified as a pseudogene. This CDR3 comprises 13 residues. The CDR3 sequence is CASSTEGYNEQFF. The DNA for the CDR3 is TGTGCCAGCAGCACGGAGGGCTACAATGAGCAGTTCTTC.

The chain carries TRBV7-9 and TRBJ2-1, with 9 bases that match TRBD1. The ends lost 2 bases at V and 6 bases at J; junction bases unmatched: 5. Germline loops: CDR1 SEHNR, CDR2 FQNEAQ (reference sequence). The CDR3 runs to 15 residues. Written as DNA, the CDR3 is TGTGCCAGCAGCTTAATCGGGACAGGGCCCAATGAGCAGTTCTTC. Residues: CASSLIGTGPNEQFF.

In its sample, this clone was seen once. This sequence joins TRBV4-2 and TRBJ2-1, with D unclear. V was clipped by 0 bases and J by 6 bases, with 0 bases between them. CDR1 is LGHNA and CDR2 is YNFKEQ in the germline V gene. The CDR3 covers 11 residues. CDR3 DNA: TGTGCCAGCAGCCAAGACAATGAGCAGTTCTTC. Protein: CASSQDNEQFF.

This clone appeared a few times. V usage is TRBV5-1 and J usage is TRBJ2-2; possibly TRBD1 for D (6 bases). V lost 8 bases to trimming and J lost 6 bases, with 23 bases between them. Germline V CDR1 and CDR2: SGHRS, YFSETQ. The CDR3 contains 16 residues. The CDR3 DNA sequence: TGCGCCAGTTTTAAAGGGACATCGGTTGGCCCCGGGGAGCTGTTTTTT. Encoded protein: CASFKGTSVGPGELFF.

The genes are TRBV21-1 and TRBJ1-5. TRBV21-1 is described as a pseudogene. This CDR3 has 12 residues. CDR3 sequence reads: CASKLSRGPQHF. CDR3 nucleotide sequence: TGTGCCAGCAAACTAAGCCGGGGGCCCCAGCATTTT.

The chain carries TRBV5-1 and TRBJ1-3; D gene uncertain. The CDR3 contains 14 residues. V was cut by 7 bases and J by 0 bases, with 11 bases left in between. In germline, CDR1 is SGHRS, CDR2 YFSETQ. The CDR3, as DNA: TGCGCCAGCGCGGCCGGGGACTCTGGAAACACCATATATTTT. This codes for CASAAGDSGNTIYF.

J is TRBJ1-5 and V is TRBV28; tentatively, D is TRBD1 (6 bases). Looked up from germline, CDR1 is MDHEN and CDR2 is SYDVKM. The CDR3 has 17 amino acids. Trimming stripped 5 bases from V and 3 bases from J, with 20 bases between. The CDR3 protein is CASSRSSGQGYNQPQHF. The CDR3 bases are TGTGCCAGCAGTCGCTCGAGTGGGCAGGGGTACAATCAGCCCCAGCATTTT.